Shown below are 15 T cell receptor beta chains from a single sample sequenced in a study of monozygotic twins with inflammatory bowel disease. TCRdb reprocessed the 5' RACE reads and keeps a single row for each CDR3 protein, giving no DNA. The sample totals hundreds of thousands of distinct CDR3 sequences; its top ten clones hold 5% to 6%. The sequenced sample was blood. These receptors all come from a human donor with ulcerative colitis or Crohn's disease, or a healthy co-twin of an affected twin (not recorded which).

The chain combines TRBV7-2 with TRBJ2-1. The CDR3 sequence is 11 residues long. Germline CDR1 is SGHTA and CDR2 is FQGNSA. The CDR3 loop is CASSPTREQFF.

V usage is TRBV9 and J usage is TRBJ2-1. Germline CDR1 and CDR2: SGDLS and YYNGEE. CDR3 length equals 14 residues. The CDR3 here is CASSVALASNEQFF. Variable domain in full (rest from reference TRBV9 and TRBJ2-1): DSGVTQTPKHLITATGQRVTLRCSPRSGDLSVYWYQQSLDQGLQFLIQYYNGEERAKGNILERFSAQQFPDLHSELNLSSLELGDSALYFCASSVALASNEQFFGPGTRLTVL.

This chain links TRBV10-2 with TRBJ2-7; TCRdb outputs TRBD2, but without DNA this stays unchecked. This CDR3 is 19 amino acids long. In germline, CDR1 is WSHSY, CDR2 SAAADI. Here the CDR3 reads CASSDLREGRVWLRREQYF.

V usage is TRBV6-5 and J usage is TRBJ1-1. Germline V gene sequence: CDR1 MNHEY, CDR2 SVGAGI. This CDR3 spans 14 amino acids. The CDR3 reads CASSYRETNTEAFF.

The chain carries TRBV6-1 and TRBJ1-1; TCRdb's D call, TRBD1, is unchecked because there is no DNA. This CDR3 is built from 14 residues. Germline CDR1 reads MNHNS; CDR2 reads SASEGT. The CDR3 loop is CVSSEVGRATEAFF.

The CDR3 loop reads CAWSVPGNQPQHF. The chain couples TRBV30 to TRBJ1-5; TCRdb calls TRBD1, which cannot be checked without DNA. The CDR3 consists of 13 residues. Germline V lookup: CDR1 GTSNPN, CDR2 SVGIG (reference sequence).

The rearrangement joins TRBV13 to TRBJ2-5; checking the TCRdb D call of TRBD2 is not possible without DNA. Germline values: CDR1 PRHDT, CDR2 FYEKMQ (reference sequence). This CDR3 comprises 13 residues. CDR3 residues: CASSLAQSGLAHF. Drawing the rest from reference TRBV13 and TRBJ2-5, the complete variable domain is AAGVIQSPRHLIKEKRETATLKCYPIPRHDTVYWYQQGPGQDPQFLISFYEKMQSDKGSIPDRFSAQQFSDYHSELNMSSLELGDSALYFCASSLAQSGLAHFGPGTRLLVL.

The chain uses TRBV27 and TRBJ2-5; there is no DNA to check the TCRdb D call of TRBD1. Germline lookup yields CDR1 MNHEY and CDR2 SMNVEV (reference sequence). The CDR3 covers 14 residues. CDR3 sequence reads: CASSQGFRLETQYF.

CDR3 in amino acids: CASSLGLGLRRYGYTF. V usage is TRBV12-3 or TRBV12-4 and J usage is TRBJ1-2; TCRdb lists TRBD1, though no DNA is available to test this call. CDR3 size: 16 residues.

This chain links TRBV25-1 with TRBJ2-2; lacking DNA, the TRBD2 call made by TCRdb goes unchecked. This CDR3 spans 13 amino acids. The germline gives CDR1 MGHDK, CDR2 SYGVNS. CDR3 amino acids: CASSVPATGELFF. Looking up the rest from reference TRBV25-1 and TRBJ2-2 gives the full variable domain: EADIYQTPRYLVIGTGKKITLECSQTMGHDKMYWYQQDPGMELHLIHYSYGVNSTEKGDLSSESTVSRIRTEHFPLTLESARPSHTSQYLCASSVPATGELFFGEGSRLTVL.

The rearrangement joins TRBV12-3 or TRBV12-4 to TRBJ1-2. This CDR3 is built from 13 residues. CDR3 residues: CASSLLANYGYTF.

The CDR3 sequence: CASSLVLYEQYF. The chain links TRBV11-2 to TRBJ2-7. Germline CDR1 SGHAT, CDR2 FQNNGV. CDR3 size: 12 residues.

This chain links TRBV27 with TRBJ1-1; the D gene TCRdb calls, TRBD1, cannot be checked with no DNA. This CDR3 has 13 residues. Germline V gene sequence: CDR1 MNHEY, CDR2 SMNVEV (reference sequence). This CDR3 reads CASADRGPTEAFF.

The chain is built from TRBV13 and TRBJ2-7; TCRdb's D call of TRBD1 is untestable without DNA. This CDR3 region has 15 residues. Per germline, CDR1 PRHDT and CDR2 FYEKMQ (reference sequence). The CDR3: CASSLGRDLSYEQYF.

The CDR3 region is CASSEGAGATYEQYF. This chain joins TRBV2 and TRBJ2-7; TCRdb returns TRBD2, unconfirmable since there is no DNA. This CDR3 spans 15 amino acids. From germline, CDR1 is SNHLY and CDR2 FYNNEI. Looking up the rest from reference TRBV2 and TRBJ2-7 gives the full variable domain: EPEVTQTPSHQVTQMGQEVILRCVPISNHLYFYWYRQILGQKVEFLVSFYNNEISEKSEIFDDQFSVERPDGSNFTLKIRSTKLEDSAMYFCASSEGAGATYEQYFGPGTRLTVT.